Included here is one T cell receptor beta chain sequence, with context. Authors' methods: Amplifying reference gene primers gave estimates of nucleated cell counts. The assay was immunoSEQ multiplex PCR, and TCRdb's table has in-frame clones only and misses some. From that table come the V and J calls and clone size; the DNA was used to work out D and trimming. The sample includes tens of thousands of clones, almost 95% seen only once; the top ten take about 4.6%. In germline, CDR1 is SGHVS, CDR2 FQNEAQ. Trimming took off 5 bases at V and 4 bases at J, with 14 bases between the two ends. The CDR3 has 14 amino acids. This entry comes from a study of blood T cell repertoires in COVID-19. For the study at large: Samples representing acute and convalescent COVID-19 were sourced from the United States, Italy and Spain. T cells, B-cell-depleted T cells, or PBMCs provided the cDNA or gDNA that served as material.

Sequenced material: peripheral blood. The receptor comes from a man aged 50 or older with active COVID-19. This rearrangement joins TRBV7-8 to TRBJ1-1, with D unclear. Written as DNA, the CDR3 is TGTGCCAGCAGCCGACGGGATCTGGGCACTGAAGCTTTCTTT. This sequence encodes CASSRRDLGTEAFF. Together with reference TRBV7-8 and TRBJ1-1, the CDR3 gives the full variable domain: GAGVSQSPRYKVAKRGQDVALRCDPISGHVSLFWYQQALGQGPEFLTYFQNEAQLDKSGLPSDRFFAERPEGSVSTLKIQRTQQEDSAVYLCASSRRDLGTEAFFGQGTRLTVV.